This TCR beta chain comes out of a study (dated by TCRdb to 2016 to 2017). With regard to this clonotype: The clone's antigen remains unknown. Per-base qualities were not stored, and no clone one base away is much larger.

Library preparation used RT-PCR. For sequencing, an Illumina MiSeq was employed. TCRdb handled the public reads itself, with Q25 trimming in fastp and clone calling in MiXCR, and kept productive beta chains. Under each unique CDR3 protein, matching rows form one entry showing the most common genes and DNA. The sample table shows 550,000 to 750,000 distinct CDR3 sequences, and 14% are seen once. The ten largest make up roughly 4% of the sample. The junction carries 15 bases between V and J, which are trimmed by 7 bases and 2 bases respectively. From the germline V gene, CDR1 is SGHTA and CDR2 is FQGNSA. Measured from the cysteine to the phenylalanine, the CDR3 is 14 residues long. This entry keeps only the CDR3 DNA: 42 bases, framed from base 1.

The specimen sequenced was memory CD4+ T cells from blood. This chain is built from TRBV7-2 and TRBJ2-7; D gene: possibly TRBD2, on 5 matching bases. The sequence derives from a female donor in good health, serving as a healthy control. Read as DNA, the sequence is TGTGCCAGCACCGACTACGGACGGCCCTACGAGCAGTACTTC. This encodes CASTDYGRPYEQYF.